One sample yielded the 5 T cell receptor beta chains listed below, sequenced in a study of CD8 T cells and mutated HIV epitopes. The single-cell library used oligo-dT primers with well-specific UMIs, adapting Smart-seq2 and MARS-Seq. The nested PCR combined template-switch oligo forward primers with barcoded reverse primers for TCR alpha and beta. A single record per CDR3 protein comes from TCRdb applying MiXCR to the single-cell sequencing reads. The table shows over a hundred distinct CDR3 sequences, with about 60% occurring only once. The peptide culture added anti-CD28 and anti-CD49d co-stimulation, and CD69+CD137+ CD8+ T cells were sorted. These receptors lack a known antigen. The sequences come from CD8+ T cells from blood cultured with a non-adapted viral peptide, collected during chronic HIV-1 infection. Described subset: CD69+CD137+ cells after non-adapted TL10 peptide stimulation. The receptor source for this set is a man between 50 and 59 years old with HIV-1 infection.

In the case of this clonotype: This sequence is one base from a far larger clone and is likely a read error. The chain carries TRBV7-9 and TRBJ2-5; D ambiguous. Per germline, CDR1 SEHNR and CDR2 FQNEAQ (reference sequence). Trimming took 1 base from V and 11 from J, leaving 17 bases between them. The CDR3 totals 14 residues. DNA of the CDR3: TGTGCCAGCAGCTTAGGAGACGAGTACAATGAGCAGTACTTC. Translation gives CASSLGDEYNEQYF.

V and J are TRBV4-3 and TRBJ2-1; TRBD1 matches at 8 bases. The CDR3 totals 14 residues. Looked up from germline, CDR1 is LGHNA and CDR2 is YSLEER. The ends lost 3 bases at V and 10 bases at J; junction bases unmatched: 8. The CDR3 DNA follows: TGCGCCAGCAGCCAGGACAGGGAGGTCGGGGAGCAGTTCTTC. This sequence encodes CASSQDREVGEQFF.

Regarding this clonotype: The CDR3 carries no conserved terminal phenylalanine or tryptophan, so it likely arises from a read error. No DNA is shown, since the ends of the CDR3 on it are uncertain; the CDR3 is the one TCRdb lists. The chain is built from TRBV7-2 and TRBJ2-7; TRBD1 is taken as the D call from the table, unchecked against the DNA. Germline V CDR1 and CDR2: SGHTA, FQGNSA. With termini counted, the CDR3 has 10 amino acids. CDR3 loop: CASSPGTSNT.

The rearrangement links TRBV20-1 to TRBJ1-1; D possibly corresponds to TRBD1 (5 bases). V lost 6 bases and J 4 bases, leaving 21 bases between the germline ends. Germline CDR1 DFQATT, CDR2 SNEGSKA (reference sequence). The CDR3 sequence is 15 residues long. This chain's CDR3 is CSASSIGASTTEAFF. The CDR3 DNA reads TGCAGTGCCAGTAGTATAGGGGCGTCGACCACTGAAGCTTTCTTT.

This clonotype was seen just once. Since the CDR3 does not end with the conserved phenylalanine or tryptophan, this likely comes from a read error. No DNA is shown, since the ends of the CDR3 on it are uncertain; the CDR3 is the one TCRdb lists. V gene TRBV7-2 combines with J gene TRBJ2-2; TRBD1 was called by the table and not checked on the DNA. Including both end residues, the CDR3 is 15 amino acids long. Germline values: CDR1 SGHTA, CDR2 FQGNSA. CDR3: CASSPGTSNTGELVL.